The clone carrying this T cell receptor (beta chain) was seen more than once but under ten times. Its matching antigen is unknown. The PCR used 60 Vbeta and 13 Jbeta primers. The data were produced by immunoSEQ multiplex PCR, yet TCRdb's version contains in-frame clones alone and is incomplete. The sample carries more than 100,000 clones, approximately 80% recorded once. The data were obtained in a study of cytomegalovirus exposure and HLA in healthy donors. At the level of the study: When 300 to 400 donors were genotyped, more than 70% of them were found to fall in the Caucasian-associated ancestry cluster. Regarding the study as a whole: Fewer N-insertions than the 666-donor mean were reportedly shown by an Asian-associated ancestry cluster in a later analysis. Follow-up analysis found HLA locus-dependent TCR association rates, highest for DRB1 and lowest for HLA-C.

The V end lost 3 bases, the J end lost 2 bases, and 10 bases lay between the germline ends. The CDR3 is made up of 14 amino acids. Germline CDR1 SNHLY, CDR2 FYNNEI. The V gene is TRBV2, the J gene TRBJ2-5; the D gene is possibly TRBD2 (6 bases). This TCR came from a woman aged 55-70 years in good health and CMV-seronegative. What was sequenced was PBMCs. The CDR3 region has the DNA TGTGCCAGCAGTGACGGGACTTTTCAAGAGACCCAGTACTTC. It translates to CASSDGTFQETQYF.